These 8 T cell receptor beta chains came from one sample sequenced in a study of T cell repertoires in cytomegalovirus infection. TCRdb redid the calling of the reads with MiXCR, one entry per CDR3 protein. The sample lists 310,000 or so distinct CDR3 sequences, approximately 8.9% occurring once. The specimen sequenced was PBMCs. The receptor set was obtained from a human donor in good health (CMV status not recorded). Some clones in this sample may be carry-over from other donors' samples.

This clonotype came up a few times. The chain joins TRBV20-1 to TRBJ2-5; 9 bases align to TRBD2. The V segment lost 5 bases and the J segment 4 bases; nucleotides outside the gene matches: 8. This CDR3 contains 14 residues. Germline CDR1 reads DFQATT; CDR2 reads SNEGSKA (reference sequence). CDR3 in DNA: TGCAGTGCTCCGCTAGCGGGGAAGAGAGAGACCCAGTACTTC. Encoded protein: CSAPLAGKRETQYF.

This clonotype was picked up one time. A much larger clonotype is one base distant, so this may be a read error. CDR3 region: CSVETRVGYTF. CDR3 coding DNA: TGCAGCGTTGAAACCAGGGTTGGCTACACCTTC. V and J are TRBV29-1 and TRBJ1-2; TRBD1 is a possible D gene (5 bases). The CDR3 runs to 11 residues. V shed 2 bases and J shed 7 bases, with 8 bases lying between them. Germline CDR1 reads SQVTM; CDR2 reads ANQGSEA.

This clonotype was recorded many times. The chain uses TRBV4-2 and TRBJ2-5, with 9 bases lining up with TRBD1. Losses at the gene ends were 1 base for V and 5 bases for J; bases not matched to a gene: 2. The germline V gene has CDR1 LGHNA and CDR2 YNFKEQ. CDR3 length: 14 amino acids. CDR3 nucleotides: TGTGCCAGCAGCCAAGGGACAGGGGTCGAGACCCAGTACTTC. This gives the protein CASSQGTGVETQYF.

This clonotype was detected many times. V gene TRBV12-3 or TRBV12-4 combines with J gene TRBJ1-5; possible D gene TRBD1, 5 bases. V gave up 6 bases and J gave up 4 bases, with 13 bases separating them. CDR3 length: 14 residues. The DNA for the CDR3 is TGTGCCAGCAGAACCGGGACTGCAAATCAGCCCCAGCATTTT. This translates into CASRTGTANQPQHF.

The chain recombines TRBV29-1 with TRBJ2-1; possible D gene TRBD1, 6 bases. V lost 6 bases, J lost 3 bases, and 18 bases lay in between. Germline V gene sequence: CDR1 SQVTM, CDR2 ANQGSEA. This CDR3 region has 15 residues. The CDR3: CSVMGAPDRYNEQFF. The CDR3 bases are TGCAGCGTAATGGGGGCCCCCGACCGCTACAATGAGCAGTTCTTC.

A note on this clonotype: The junction shows a germline mismatch at one end, possibly a read error. This chain connects TRBV19 to TRBJ1-5; TRBD1 agrees at 7 bases. Germline-derived CDR1 and CDR2 are LNHDA and SQIVND (reference sequence). The CDR3 runs to 15 residues. CDR3 sequence (DNA): TGTCCCAGTAGCTTTTCAACAGGGGGCAATCAGCCCCAGCATTTT. Encoded protein: CPSSFSTGGNQPQHF.

This clonotype was detected many times. The chain couples TRBV6-6 to TRBJ2-4; 12 bases fit TRBD2. The CDR3 contains 15 residues. Germline CDR1 and CDR2: MNHNY and SVGAGI (reference sequence). The V gene end was trimmed by 6 bases and the J gene end by 3 bases; junction bases not matched to a gene: 3. The CDR3 coding sequence is TGTGCCAGCAGCCAGACTAGCGGGGGCAAAAACATTCAGTACTTC. Translated: CASSQTSGGKNIQYF.

This clonotype was seen at least ten times. The chain joins TRBV7-2 to TRBJ1-6, with D possibly being TRBD1 (5 bases). This CDR3 is built from 15 residues. Germline lookup yields CDR1 SGHTA and CDR2 FQGNSA. Trimming removed 3 bases from V and 3 bases from J, with 9 bases in between. DNA for the CDR3: TGTGCCAGCAGCTTGGTGACAGTCTATAATTCACCCCTCCACTTT. Amino acids: CASSLVTVYNSPLHF.